This TCR beta chain stems from a study of blood T cell repertoires in COVID-19. Overall study context: Samples taken during acute and convalescent COVID-19 were collected in the United States, Italy and Spain. Sources were T cells, B-cell-depleted T cells, or PBMCs; the material itself was cDNA or gDNA.

Study processing details: Counts of nucleated cells, estimated from reference gene primer amplification, were obtained. Sequencing was performed with immunoSEQ multiplex PCR; in TCRdb, only in-frame clones are kept and a portion is missing. From that table come the V and J calls and clone size; the DNA was used to work out D and trimming. The sample lists roughly 250,000 clones, roughly 84% occurring once. The CDR3 covers 16 residues. The V gene's germline CDR1 is LNHNV and CDR2 YYDKDF (reference sequence). The ends were cut back, 2 bases at V and 7 bases at J, with 21 bases in the middle. The chain joins TRBV15 to TRBJ2-7; maybe TRBD1 (5 bases). The specimen sequenced was peripheral blood. The origin of this receptor is a woman between 35 and 50 years old with active or convalescent COVID-19. The DNA of the CDR3 is TGTGCCACCAGCAGATCCCTTCTTATTGGGGCTGGGGAGCAGTACTTC. Its translation is CATSRSLLIGAGEQYF.